The 15 T cell receptor beta chains in this list originate from one sample, sequenced in a study of blood T cell repertoires in COVID-19. Method: immunoSEQ multiplex PCR; TCRdb's copy keeps in-frame clones and lacks some. The data hold about 31,000 clones, with 75% to 90% observed a single time. The sequencing input was peripheral blood. Source of these receptors: a man aged 80 or over with acute or convalescent COVID-19.

V gene TRBV19 combines with J gene TRBJ2-1; TRBD1 aligns across 7 bases. The CDR3 extends over 16 amino acids. Germline assignment: CDR1 LNHDA and CDR2 SQIVND (reference sequence). The J segment lost 0 bases and the V segment lost 4 bases, leaving 6 bases of the junction unmatched. The CDR3 region is CASSRRDSSSYNEQFF. DNA for the CDR3: TGTGCCAGTAGTAGAAGGGACAGCAGCTCCTACAATGAGCAGTTCTTC.

The chain carries TRBV7-2 and TRBJ1-6; no clear D. Germline V lookup: CDR1 SGHTA, CDR2 FQGNSA. The CDR3 has 18 amino acids. V shed 1 base and J shed 0 bases, with 13 bases lying between them. The CDR3 is CASSLVKNSRSYNSPLHF. The CDR3 DNA sequence: TGTGCCAGCAGCTTAGTAAAAAACAGCCGCTCCTATAATTCACCCCTCCACTTT.

This chain joins TRBV27 and TRBJ1-2, with TRBD1 matching 9 bases. V shed 0 bases and J 4 bases; nucleotides not matched to a gene: 9. The CDR3 covers 17 residues. Germline V gene sequence: CDR1 MNHEY, CDR2 SMNVEV (reference sequence). The CDR3 region is CASSLSLGQGRVYGYTF. The CDR3 DNA sequence: TGTGCCAGCAGTTTATCCCTGGGACAGGGTCGCGTCTATGGCTACACCTTC.

The CDR3 spells CASSLGPGKSNQPQHF. In DNA form, the CDR3 reads TGCGCCAGCAGCTTGGGTCCAGGGAAAAGCAATCAGCCCCAGCATTTT. The V gene is TRBV5-1, the J gene TRBJ1-5; tentative D call: TRBD1 (5 bases). This CDR3 has 16 amino acids. Germline-derived CDR1 and CDR2 are SGHRS and YFSETQ. V shed 0 bases and J shed 1 base, with 11 bases lying between them.

The J gene is TRBJ1-4, the V gene TRBV5-1; 8 nucleotides align to TRBD1. Germline assignment: CDR1 SGHRS and CDR2 YFSETQ. With V trimmed by 0 bases and J by 4 bases, 2 bases remained unmatched. The CDR3 consists of 15 residues. CDR3 DNA sequence: TGCGCCAGCAGCTTGGGACAGGGGAATAATGAAAAACTGTTTTTT. Translation: CASSLGQGNNEKLFF.

The chain combines TRBV13 with TRBJ1-3; TRBD1 might be the D (6 bases). Germline loops: CDR1 PRHDT, CDR2 FYEKMQ (reference sequence). The CDR3 extends over 16 amino acids. The germline V and J ends were trimmed by 2 bases and 0 bases, with 11 bases remaining between them. The DNA for the CDR3 is TGTGCCAGCAGCTTAACAGGGTTCGTCTCTGGAAACACCATATATTTT. This codes for CASSLTGFVSGNTIYF.

V gene TRBV19 combines with J gene TRBJ1-2; a possible D gene is TRBD1 (5 bases). The V gene lost 4 bases and the J gene lost 8 bases, with 11 bases spanning the gap. Per germline, CDR1 LNHDA and CDR2 SQIVND (reference sequence). CDR3 length: 12 residues. The chain's CDR3 is CASSRTSEGYTF. CDR3 nucleotides: TGTGCCAGTAGTAGGACATCTGAGGGCTACACCTTC.

This chain connects TRBV14 to TRBJ2-7, with 7 bases that match TRBD2. The CDR3 loop spans 16 amino acids. CDR1 is SGHDN and CDR2 is FVKESK in the germline V gene. V was pared by 4 bases and J by 3 bases, with 12 bases of the junction left unmatched. Here the CDR3 reads CASSPAGSLFDYEQYF. CDR3 DNA sequence: TGTGCCAGCAGCCCAGCGGGGAGCCTCTTTGACTACGAGCAGTACTTC.

V usage is TRBV19 and J usage is TRBJ1-4; D is undetermined. The length of the CDR3 is 11 residues. Looked up from germline, CDR1 is LNHDA and CDR2 is SQIVND (reference sequence). The V and J ends lost 6 bases and 12 bases respectively, with 11 bases between them. This CDR3 is CASSLQSQLFF. As DNA, the CDR3 is TGTGCCAGTAGCCTACAGTCGCAACTGTTTTTT.

CDR3 bases: TGTGCCAGCAGTTTGGGGGACAGGGTCATCACAGATACGCAGTATTTT. It is translated as CASSLGDRVITDTQYF. This chain links TRBV28 with TRBJ2-3; 9 bases fit TRBD1. V lost 3 bases to trimming and J lost 2 bases; unmatched junction nucleotides: 6. The CDR3 extends over 16 amino acids. Germline loops: CDR1 MDHEN, CDR2 SYDVKM. The full variable domain, completed using reference TRBV28 and TRBJ2-3, is DVKVTQSSRYLVKRTGEKVFLECVQDMDHENMFWYRQDPGLGLRLIYFSYDVKMKEKGDIPEGYSVSREKKERFSLILESASTNQTSMYLCASSLGDRVITDTQYFGPGTRLTVL.

V usage is TRBV6-2 or TRBV6-3 and J usage is TRBJ2-1; TRBD2 might be the D (6 bases). CDR3 length: 14 residues. V was clipped by 2 bases and J by 4 bases, with 9 bases between them. Germline V lookup: CDR1 MNHEY, CDR2 SVGEGT. CDR3 residues: CASSYAGTYNEQFF. CDR3 coding DNA: TGTGCCAGCAGTTACGCCGGGACTTACAATGAGCAGTTCTTC.

The chain recombines TRBV7-2 with TRBJ2-1, with TRBD1 matching over 7 bases. Looked up from germline, CDR1 is SGHTA and CDR2 is FQGNSA. The CDR3 has 14 residues. V shed 5 bases, J shed 6 bases, and the junction held 7 bases outside the gene matches. CDR3 residues: CASSPQAGGNEQFF. The CDR3 region has the DNA TGTGCCAGCAGCCCCCAGGCAGGGGGCAATGAGCAGTTCTTC.

The chain carries TRBV20-1 and TRBJ1-1; 7 positions agree with TRBD1. V lost 3 bases to trimming and J lost 2 bases; unmatched junction nucleotides: 6. The germline gives CDR1 DFQATT, CDR2 SNEGSKA (reference sequence). The CDR3 has 14 residues. CDR3 residues: CSASKGAPNTEAFF. CDR3 bases: TGCAGTGCTAGTAAGGGGGCCCCTAACACTGAAGCTTTCTTT.

The rearrangement joins TRBV19 to TRBJ2-1, with 7 bases identical to TRBD1. The ends lost 1 base at V and 9 bases at J; junction bases unmatched: 6. CDR1 is LNHDA and CDR2 is SQIVND in the germline V gene (reference sequence). This CDR3 contains 14 residues. In nucleotides, the CDR3 is TGTGCCAGTAGTATAGTGAAGGGGGCAAGTGAGCAGTTCTTC. Protein product: CASSIVKGASEQFF.

The CDR3 reads CASSSADSPLFNSPLHF. In DNA form, the CDR3 reads TGTGCCAGCAGCTCAGCGGACAGCCCCCTCTTTAATTCACCCCTCCACTTT. The chain combines TRBV5-6 with TRBJ1-6; D is possibly TRBD1 (6 bases). Germline V lookup: CDR1 SGHDT, CDR2 YYEEEE. CDR3 length equals 17 residues. V was shortened by 3 bases and J by 6 bases, with 19 bases between the two germline ends.